This passage covers 22 T cell receptor beta chains from one sample sequenced in a study of blood T cell repertoires in COVID-19 (TCRdb year 2020). Libraries came from the immunoSEQ multiplex PCR assay. TCRdb holds this immuneACCESS table with in-frame rearrangements only. Some clones are missing; in checked studies, unresolved V genes explain under half, and the rest has no known cause. This sample has over 250,000 clones in its table, and over 80% of those were observed once. The biggest ten clones account for 9.5% to 13% of the sample. The sequenced sample consisted of peripheral blood. The receptors derive from a woman aged 65 to 85 with COVID-19, enrolled during active disease.

The gene calls are TRBV10-1 and TRBJ2-3, with 14 bases lining up with TRBD2. The CDR3 loop spans 18 amino acids. V trimming: 7 bases; J trimming: 5 bases; junction bases outside the gene matches: 14. From germline, CDR1 is WNHNN and CDR2 SYGVQD (reference sequence). The CDR3, as DNA: TGCGCCAGCACCCTAACAAGGGGACTAGCGGGAGTCGGAGATACGCAGTATTTT. Protein: CASTLTRGLAGVGDTQYF.

The rearrangement joins TRBV6-5 to TRBJ1-5; 9 nucleotides agree with TRBD1. Looked up from germline, CDR1 is MNHEY and CDR2 is SVGAGI. CDR3 length equals 14 residues. With 7 bases clipped from V and 7 bases from J, the junction kept 8 bases outside the gene matches. The CDR3 loop is CASISGQGPQPQHF. DNA of the CDR3: TGTGCCAGCATTTCGGGACAGGGACCCCAGCCCCAGCATTTT.

This clone was observed a handful of times. The chain couples TRBV27 to TRBJ2-7; D unclear. V was trimmed by 7 bases and J by 7 bases, leaving 14 bases between them. Germline CDR1 is MNHEY and CDR2 is SMNVEV (reference sequence). The CDR3 extends over 12 amino acids. As DNA, the CDR3 is TGTGCCAGCAATCCGACTTGGGTGGAGCAGTACTTC. Its protein is CASNPTWVEQYF.

DNA of the CDR3: TGTGCCAGCAGTTACCTCAGCTCTGGAAACACCATATATTTT. This encodes CASSYLSSGNTIYF. V and J are TRBV6-2 or TRBV6-3 and TRBJ1-3; D remains ambiguous. The germline gives CDR1 MNHEY, CDR2 SVGEGT. Between the trimmed V and J ends, which lost 2 bases and 0 bases, there was a span of 5 bases. The CDR3 totals 14 residues.

This clone has just a few counts. The rearrangement uses TRBV18 and TRBJ1-5, with TRBD1 as a possible D gene (5 bases). V dropped 3 bases and J dropped 4 bases, with 16 bases sitting between them. The CDR3 is 16 amino acids. The germline V gene encodes CDR1 KGHSH and CDR2 LQKENI. The CDR3 region is CASSPVLQERNQPQHF. The CDR3 bases are TGTGCCAGCTCACCCGTACTACAGGAGCGAAATCAGCCCCAGCATTTT.

This clone was detected once. Other DNA sequences within the sample encode an identical CDR3. The CDR3 protein is CATSTGQGNGYTF. The CDR3 nucleotides are TGTGCCACCAGCACTGGACAGGGGAACGGCTACACCTTC. The chain uses TRBV15 and TRBJ1-2; 9 bases line up with TRBD1. Germline assignment: CDR1 LNHNV and CDR2 YYDKDF (reference sequence). The length of the CDR3 is 13 residues. J lost 8 bases, V lost 4 bases, and 5 bases had no gene match.

Of note for this clone: Germline is not matched at one junction end, which may reflect a read error. This chain joins TRBV7-7 and TRBJ2-3; TRBD2 aligns across 11 bases. The germline CDR1 and CDR2 sequences are SSHAT and FNYEAQ (reference sequence). The CDR3 has 17 amino acids. Here the CDR3 reads CASSPGLAEGVTDTQYF. The CDR3 nucleotides are TGTGCTAGCAGTCCGGGACTAGCGGAGGGGGTCACAGATACGCAGTATTTT.

This chain joins TRBV15 and TRBJ2-7, with 8 positions matching TRBD2. The CDR3 totals 18 residues. The ends lost 0 bases at V and 1 base at J; junction bases unmatched: 11. Germline CDR1 and CDR2: LNHNV and YYDKDF (reference sequence). The CDR3 DNA is TGTGCCACCAGCAGAGATCCTCCTACTAGCGGCCAATCCTACGAGCAGTACTTC. This sequence encodes CATSRDPPTSGQSYEQYF.

This rearrangement joins TRBV6-1 to TRBJ1-2; perhaps TRBD1 as D (5 bases). Germline loops: CDR1 MNHNS, CDR2 SASEGT. Trimming stripped 1 base from V and 4 bases from J, with 13 bases between. The CDR3 spans 15 residues. This chain's CDR3 is CASSEGGRAAYGYTF. Written as DNA, the CDR3 is TGTGCCAGCAGTGAAGGGGGCAGGGCGGCCTATGGCTACACCTTC.

This clone was seen a single time. The J gene is TRBJ2-3, the V gene TRBV5-5, with 8 bases identical to TRBD1. The CDR3 is 16 amino acids. Trimming at V came to 4 bases and at J to 2 bases, leaving 9 bases not matched to a gene. The germline V gene encodes CDR1 SGHKS and CDR2 YYEKEE (reference sequence). The CDR3 nucleotides are TGTGCCAGCAGCCCCGGCCCGGGACAGGTCACAGATACGCAGTATTTT. It is translated as CASSPGPGQVTDTQYF.

J is TRBJ1-1 and V is TRBV30, with 7 bases aligning to TRBD1. The CDR3 runs 14 residues. In germline, CDR1 is GTSNPN, CDR2 SVGIG (reference sequence). V was pared by 4 bases and J by 1 base, with 6 bases of the junction left unmatched. The CDR3: CAWTLGTANTEAFF. The CDR3 bases are TGTGCCTGGACTTTGGGGACAGCGAACACTGAAGCTTTCTTT. Based on the CDR3 plus reference TRBV30 and TRBJ1-1, the full variable domain is SQTIHQWPATLVQPVGSPLSLECTVEGTSNPNLYWYRQAAGRGLQLLFYSVGIGQISSEVPQNLSASRPQDRQFILSSKKLLLSDSGFYLCAWTLGTANTEAFFGQGTRLTVV.

The genes are TRBV11-3 and TRBJ2-1; 8 bases fit TRBD1. Per the germline V gene, CDR1 is SGHNT and CDR2 is YENEEA. V shed 0 bases, J shed 8 bases, and the junction held 21 bases outside the gene matches. The CDR3 runs to 20 residues. The chain's CDR3 is CASSLDRGRLAGKIRHEQFF. The CDR3 nucleotides are TGTGCCAGCAGCTTAGACAGGGGGCGTTTAGCAGGTAAAATCCGTCATGAGCAGTTCTTC.

The V and J genes are TRBV6-2 or TRBV6-3 and TRBJ2-1; 12 bases are shared with TRBD2. There are 16 residues in the CDR3. Germline CDR1 is MNHEY and CDR2 is SVGEGT. V gave up 2 bases and J gave up 3 bases; unmatched junction bases: 2. The CDR3: CASSYPGLAGYNEQFF. CDR3 nucleotide sequence: TGTGCCAGCAGTTACCCGGGACTAGCGGGCTACAATGAGCAGTTCTTC.

This chain connects TRBV6-5 to TRBJ2-1; D may be TRBD1 (6 bases). Trimming pared 7 bases from V and 7 bases from J, leaving 14 bases between. The germline V gene encodes CDR1 MNHEY and CDR2 SVGAGI. The CDR3 consists of 13 residues. DNA for the CDR3: TGTGCCAGCAACCAGGGGCCTCCGAATGAGCAGTTCTTC. The encoded protein is CASNQGPPNEQFF.

The rearrangement uses TRBV7-9 and TRBJ1-5, with D perhaps TRBD1 (5 bases). The CDR3 is 14 residues long. Per the germline V gene, CDR1 is SEHNR and CDR2 is FQNEAQ (reference sequence). V was shortened by 5 bases and J by 1 base, with 9 bases between the two germline ends. Written as DNA, the CDR3 is TGTGCCAGCAGCCCACGGGGGAGCAATCAGCCCCAGCATTTT. Translating gives CASSPRGSNQPQHF.

The chain uses TRBV5-5 and TRBJ2-7, with TRBD2 as a possible D gene (6 bases). Trimming took 6 bases from V and 3 from J, leaving 16 bases between them. Germline V gene lookup returns CDR1 SGHKS and CDR2 YYEKEE (reference sequence). The CDR3 loop spans 14 amino acids. The CDR3 sequence: CASTTGLAYYEQYF. As DNA, the CDR3 is TGTGCCAGCACCACCGGGCTAGCGTACTACGAGCAGTACTTC.

The chain couples TRBV7-3 to TRBJ2-7; maybe TRBD2 (6 bases). V was pared by 4 bases and J by 7 bases, with 14 bases between. The CDR3 is made up of 13 amino acids. Germline lookup yields CDR1 SGHTA and CDR2 FQGTGA. CDR3 loop: CASSSGPAGEQYF. The DNA for the CDR3 is TGTGCCAGCAGCTCCGGACCTGCGGGGGAGCAGTACTTC.

The CDR3 DNA is TGTGCCAGCAGTGAAATAGAGGTTGAGCAGTTCTTC. It codes for CASSEIEVEQFF. The chain uses TRBV25-1 and TRBJ2-1; unclear D gene. Trimming pared 2 bases from V and 9 bases from J, leaving 8 bases between. The V gene's germline CDR1 is MGHDK and CDR2 SYGVNS. The CDR3 length is 12 residues.

This clone was counted a few times. The chain couples TRBV4-1 to TRBJ1-5; TRBD1 is a possible D gene (5 bases). V lost 1 base, J lost 7 bases, and 11 bases lay in between. Germline lookup yields CDR1 MGHRA and CDR2 YSYEKL. The CDR3 covers 14 residues. CDR3 amino acids: CASSQVSGQQPQHF. CDR3 DNA: TGCGCCAGCAGCCAAGTTTCAGGGCAGCAGCCCCAGCATTTT.

The chain is built from TRBV5-6 and TRBJ1-5; 9 bases fit TRBD1. Germline loops: CDR1 SGHDT, CDR2 YYEEEE. Unmatched junction bases numbered 7, after V lost 2 bases and J lost 4 bases. CDR3 length equals 16 residues. In nucleotides, the CDR3 is TGTGCCAGCAGCTTAGCCGGGACAGGGTGGAATCAGCCCCAGCATTTT. It translates to CASSLAGTGWNQPQHF. The full variable domain, rest sourced from reference TRBV5-6 and TRBJ1-5, is DAGVTQSPTHLIKTRGQQVTLRCSPKSGHDTVSWYQQALGQGPQFIFQYYEEEERQRGNFPDRFSGHQFPNYSSELNVNALLLGDSALYLCASSLAGTGWNQPQHFGDGTRLSIL.

The CDR3 bases are TGTGCCAGTACACCCCGACAGGGGAAGGCTTTCTCTGGAAACACCATATATTTT. This gives the protein CASTPRQGKAFSGNTIYF. This chain uses TRBV19 with TRBJ1-3, with TRBD1 identical over 8 bases. The CDR3 runs 18 residues. V gave up 7 bases and J gave up 0 bases; unmatched junction bases: 14. The V gene's germline CDR1 is LNHDA and CDR2 SQIVND (reference sequence).

The rearrangement joins TRBV28 to TRBJ2-2, with D possibly being TRBD2 (5 bases). Trimming took 5 bases from V and 7 from J, leaving 17 bases between them. In germline, CDR1 is MDHEN, CDR2 SYDVKM. The CDR3 spans 15 residues. The CDR3 DNA reads TGTGCCAGCAGTCCCCGGGGAATGGGTGGCGGGGAGCTGTTTTTT. Residues: CASSPRGMGGGELFF.